A single sample is the source of the 21 T cell receptor beta chains below, sequenced in a study of blood T cell repertoires in COVID-19. Only in-frame clones appear in the TCRdb table, and some are missing; sequencing was by immunoSEQ multiplex PCR. The sample holds about 220,000 clones, about nine tenths seen once. Sequenced sample: peripheral blood. These receptor sequences come from a man aged 30-40 years who had recovered from COVID-19.

The CDR3 is CASSYGGSGTDTQYF. The CDR3 DNA reads TGTGCCAGCAGTTACGGAGGCAGTGGCACAGATACGCAGTATTTT. V and J are TRBV6-2 or TRBV6-3 and TRBJ2-3, with a weak D call TRBD2 (5 bases). Germline V gene lookup returns CDR1 MNHEY and CDR2 SVGEGT. Trimming removed 2 bases from V and 1 base from J, with 10 bases in between. There are 15 residues in the CDR3.

Many counts were recorded for this clone. This rearrangement joins TRBV6-5 to TRBJ1-2, with D hard to call. The CDR3 sequence is 13 residues long. V gave up 5 bases and J gave up 4 bases, with 11 bases separating them. The V gene's germline CDR1 is MNHEY and CDR2 SVGAGI. As DNA, the CDR3 is TGTGCCAGCAGTAGAGACGGGGTCTATGGCTACACCTTC. This translates into CASSRDGVYGYTF.

This clone occurred many times. This sequence joins TRBV5-4 and TRBJ1-3; D not resolved. The CDR3 is 16 residues long. Looked up from germline, CDR1 is SGHNT and CDR2 is YYREEE (reference sequence). V lost 2 bases and J 0 bases, leaving 12 bases between the germline ends. The chain's CDR3 is CASSFDLEASGNTIYF. DNA for the CDR3: TGTGCCAGCAGCTTTGACCTGGAGGCCTCTGGAAACACCATATATTTT.

V gene TRBV19 combines with J gene TRBJ2-3; possibly TRBD2 for D (5 bases). The CDR3 sequence is 12 residues long. V lost 1 base, J lost 7 bases, and 6 bases lay in between. The germline CDR1 and CDR2 sequences are LNHDA and SQIVND (reference sequence). DNA for the CDR3: TGTGCCAGTAGTATAGGGACTCATACGCAGTATTTT. Translating it yields CASSIGTHTQYF.

V gene TRBV30 combines with J gene TRBJ1-2, with D perhaps TRBD1 (6 bases). This CDR3 has 12 amino acids. In germline, CDR1 is GTSNPN, CDR2 SVGIG (reference sequence). V was trimmed by 3 bases and J by 8 bases, leaving 13 bases between them. The chain's CDR3 is CAWSPTGRGYTF. The CDR3 DNA reads TGTGCCTGGAGCCCCACAGGGAGAGGCTACACCTTC.

The V and J genes are TRBV29-1 and TRBJ2-5, with D possibly matching TRBD2 (5 bases). V lost 6 bases and J 3 bases, leaving 11 bases between the germline ends. CDR3 length equals 12 residues. Germline CDR1 is SQVTM and CDR2 is ANQGSEA. The CDR3 DNA follows: TGCAGCGTCCCGAGGGCGGAAGAGACCCAGTACTTC. Its protein product is CSVPRAEETQYF. The full variable domain, its missing parts supplied by reference TRBV29-1 and TRBJ2-5, is SAVISQKPSRDICQRGTSLTIQCQVDSQVTMMFWYRQQPGQSLTLIATANQGSEATYESGFVIDKFPISRPNLTFSTLTVSNMSPEDSSIYLCSVPRAEETQYFGPGTRLLVL.

This chain uses TRBV10-3 with TRBJ1-5; D possibly corresponds to TRBD1 (6 bases). The CDR3 runs to 16 residues. The V gene's germline CDR1 is ENHRY and CDR2 SYGVKD. Trimming cost V 3 bases and J 6 bases, with 18 bases left between them. CDR3 amino acids: CAISDPFERGTQPQHF. CDR3 coding DNA: TGTGCCATCAGTGACCCTTTTGAAAGGGGGACTCAGCCCCAGCATTTT.

This clone was detected a few times. The gene calls are TRBV27 and TRBJ1-1; D might be TRBD1 (5 bases). Deletions cut 0 bases from V and 4 bases from J, with 12 bases between. Germline V gene sequence: CDR1 MNHEY, CDR2 SMNVEV (reference sequence). The CDR3 length is 15 residues. The CDR3 spells CASSLSPGLRTEAFF. DNA of the CDR3: TGTGCCAGCAGTTTATCACCAGGGTTGCGCACTGAAGCTTTCTTT.

V and J are TRBV2 and TRBJ1-5, with D uncertain. V lost 7 bases to trimming and J lost 0 bases, with 10 bases between them. Germline V CDR1 and CDR2: SNHLY, FYNNEI. This CDR3 contains 14 residues. The CDR3 sequence is CASNPGYSNQPQHF. The CDR3 coding sequence is TGTGCCAGCAATCCAGGTTATAGCAATCAGCCCCAGCATTTT.

This chain joins TRBV3-1 (or the pseudogene TRBV3-2) and TRBJ1-2; tentatively, D is TRBD1 (6 bases). V lost 0 bases, J lost 3 bases, and 11 bases lay in between. The CDR3 loop spans 15 amino acids. Germline V gene data show CDR1 as LGHDT and CDR2 as YNNKEL (reference sequence). This CDR3 reads CASSQDRTGYYGYTF. The CDR3 nucleotides are TGTGCCAGCAGCCAAGATCGCACAGGGTACTATGGCTACACCTTC.

The chain links TRBV19 to TRBJ2-3; 8 positions agree with TRBD1. CDR3 length: 18 residues. With 0 bases clipped from V and 4 bases from J, the junction kept 12 bases outside the gene matches. In germline, CDR1 is LNHDA, CDR2 SQIVND (reference sequence). The DNA of the CDR3 is TGTGCCAGTAGTATAGATTTCTTGGGCAGGGGGCGACCAGATACGCAGTATTTT. Encoded protein: CASSIDFLGRGRPDTQYF.

The CDR3 DNA reads as TGTGCCAGTAGTATAGTGGAGGATCCCGCTTTCTACAATGAGCAGTTCTTC. It translates to CASSIVEDPAFYNEQFF. The chain couples TRBV19 to TRBJ2-1; D is perhaps TRBD2 (5 bases). V was clipped by 1 base and J by 3 bases, with 16 bases between them. This CDR3 contains 17 residues. CDR1 is LNHDA and CDR2 is SQIVND in the germline V gene (reference sequence).

The V and J genes are TRBV15 and TRBJ2-4, with 7 bases identical to TRBD1. V shed 3 bases, J shed 1 base, and the junction held 9 bases outside the gene matches. Per germline, CDR1 LNHNV and CDR2 YYDKDF (reference sequence). The length of the CDR3 is 17 residues. The CDR3: CATSRDDRAIAKNIQYF. Here the CDR3 DNA reads TGTGCCACCAGCAGGGATGACAGGGCTATTGCCAAAAACATTCAGTACTTC.

The chain has TRBV7-6 and TRBJ2-7; 7 bases map to TRBD1. The CDR3 runs to 15 residues. The V segment lost 5 bases and the J segment 0 bases; nucleotides outside the gene matches: 7. Germline V gives CDR1 SGHVS, CDR2 FNYEAQ. The CDR3 loop is CASSPGQVSSYEQYF. CDR3 in DNA: TGTGCCAGCAGCCCCGGACAGGTGAGCTCCTACGAGCAGTACTTC.

The J gene is TRBJ1-2, the V gene TRBV24-1; perhaps TRBD1 as D (5 bases). From germline, CDR1 is KGHDR and CDR2 SFDVKD. V dropped 1 base and J dropped 7 bases, with 9 bases sitting between them. The CDR3 spans 13 residues. DNA of the CDR3: TGTGCCACCAGTGATTTAATAGGGGCTGGCTACACCTTC. Translation gives CATSDLIGAGYTF.

CDR3 sequence (DNA): TGTGCCAGCACCCAGGGGGCCCACGAGCAGTACTTC. Amino acid sequence: CASTQGAHEQYF. The chain joins TRBV27 to TRBJ2-7; 8 bases match TRBD1. The CDR3 totals 12 residues. The junction had 4 bases not matched to a gene; V was cut back by 7 bases and J by 5 bases. Germline CDR1 and CDR2: MNHEY and SMNVEV (reference sequence).

This chain links TRBV3-1 (or the pseudogene TRBV3-2) with TRBJ1-5; TRBD1 might be the D (5 bases). The CDR3 totals 16 residues. In germline, CDR1 is LGHDT, CDR2 YNNKEL (reference sequence). V was cut by 1 base and J by 4 bases, with 14 bases left in between. CDR3: CASSQGYRFSNQPQHF. The DNA for the CDR3 is TGTGCCAGCAGCCAAGGTTACAGGTTTAGTAATCAGCCCCAGCATTTT.

In its sample, this clone was seen once. V and J are TRBV3-1 (or the pseudogene TRBV3-2) and TRBJ2-5; 10 bases agree with TRBD2. In germline, CDR1 is LGHDT, CDR2 YNNKEL (reference sequence). Unmatched junction bases numbered 9, after V lost 0 bases and J lost 5 bases. The CDR3 covers 17 residues. The CDR3 region is CASSQDPPSGGRETQYF. CDR3 DNA sequence: TGTGCCAGCAGCCAAGATCCCCCTAGCGGGGGCAGGGAGACCCAGTACTTC.

This chain uses TRBV7-9 with TRBJ1-1; the match to TRBD1 covers 8 bases. The V segment lost 5 bases and the J segment 6 bases; nucleotides outside the gene matches: 14. CDR3 length: 16 amino acids. Germline CDR1 and CDR2: SEHNR and FQNEAQ (reference sequence). The CDR3 here is CASSDRGKVDWAEAFF. DNA of the CDR3: TGTGCCAGCAGCGACAGGGGAAAGGTAGATTGGGCTGAAGCTTTCTTT.

This chain uses TRBV5-6 with TRBJ1-6; TRBD1 might be the D (5 bases). Germline-derived CDR1 and CDR2 are SGHDT and YYEEEE. Trimming left V 0 bases short and J 3 bases short, with 16 bases between. The CDR3 is made up of 18 amino acids. The CDR3 DNA is TGTGCCAGCAGCTTGGCCCGGGGGATGTCCCACTATAATTCACCCCTCCACTTT. Protein sequence: CASSLARGMSHYNSPLHF.

Comment on this clone: The sample contains more than one DNA sequence encoding this CDR3. The genes are TRBV6-5 and TRBJ2-7; 7 bases align to TRBD1. Germline V gene lookup returns CDR1 MNHEY and CDR2 SVGAGI. The trim removed 4 bases at V and 4 bases at J, leaving 7 bases unmatched. The CDR3 length is 14 residues. CDR3 protein: CASSSRQGPYEQYF. The CDR3 DNA sequence: TGTGCCAGCAGTTCACGACAGGGACCATACGAGCAGTACTTC.